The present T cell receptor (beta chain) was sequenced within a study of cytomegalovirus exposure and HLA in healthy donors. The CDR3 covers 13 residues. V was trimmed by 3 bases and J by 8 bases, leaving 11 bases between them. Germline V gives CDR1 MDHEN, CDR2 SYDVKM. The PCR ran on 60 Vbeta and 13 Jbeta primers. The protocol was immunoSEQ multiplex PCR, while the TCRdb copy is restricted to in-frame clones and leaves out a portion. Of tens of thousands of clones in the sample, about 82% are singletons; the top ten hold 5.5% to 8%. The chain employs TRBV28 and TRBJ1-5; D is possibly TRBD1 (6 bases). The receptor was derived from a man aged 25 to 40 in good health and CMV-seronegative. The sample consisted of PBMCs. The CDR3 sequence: CASSLTGPKPQHF. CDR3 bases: TGTGCCAGCAGTTTGACAGGTCCGAAGCCCCAGCATTTT.